This T cell receptor (beta chain) was sequenced in a study of cytomegalovirus exposure and HLA in healthy donors. Study-wide results and limits: TCR beta V- and J-gene trimming was later associated with a missense DCLRE1C variant. A likely sequencing artifact accounted for one observed cluster of highly shared sequence variants. Later analysis suggested most CMV-associated TCR beta chains were HLA-restricted.

Points on this clone: Its cognate antigen is unknown.

Primers included in the PCR were 60 Vbeta and 13 Jbeta primers. Measured with immunoSEQ multiplex PCR; TCRdb has only the in-frame clones, and not every one. The sample shows 40,000 to 55,000 clones, approximately 77% of them seen only once. The germline V gene encodes CDR1 MNHEY and CDR2 SVGAGI. The CDR3 loop spans 15 amino acids. Trimming took 6 bases from V and 1 from J, leaving 15 bases between them. Source material: PBMCs. This sequence originates from a woman aged 50 to 65 in good health and CMV-seronegative. The rearrangement links TRBV6-5 to TRBJ1-1, with D maybe TRBD1 (6 bases). CDR3 coding DNA: TGTGCCAGCAGAACCCCGAAGACAGGGAACACTGAAGCTTTCTTT. Translation: CASRTPKTGNTEAFF.